This T cell receptor beta chain is drawn from a study of T-cell memory formation after mild COVID-19. The sample holds a few counts of this clonotype. TCRdb called the 5' RACE reads again in MiXCR, with one record for every CDR3 protein. The sample holds about 470,000 distinct CDR3 sequences, approximately 18% seen once. The CDR3 covers 15 residues. The V gene end was trimmed by 3 bases and the J gene end by 12 bases; junction bases not matched to a gene: 10. This receptor was obtained from an adult woman who had mild COVID-19 (a few samples of this study predate the infection). Cell type and time point are not known. This chain uses TRBV12-3 or TRBV12-4 with TRBJ2-1, with 11 bases matching TRBD2. The material sequenced was PBMCs or a T cell subset sorted from them (not recorded which). The CDR3, as DNA: TGTGCCAGCAGTTTTTTAGCGGGGGGGTCAAAGGGGCAGTTCTTC. Protein product: CASSFLAGGSKGQFF.